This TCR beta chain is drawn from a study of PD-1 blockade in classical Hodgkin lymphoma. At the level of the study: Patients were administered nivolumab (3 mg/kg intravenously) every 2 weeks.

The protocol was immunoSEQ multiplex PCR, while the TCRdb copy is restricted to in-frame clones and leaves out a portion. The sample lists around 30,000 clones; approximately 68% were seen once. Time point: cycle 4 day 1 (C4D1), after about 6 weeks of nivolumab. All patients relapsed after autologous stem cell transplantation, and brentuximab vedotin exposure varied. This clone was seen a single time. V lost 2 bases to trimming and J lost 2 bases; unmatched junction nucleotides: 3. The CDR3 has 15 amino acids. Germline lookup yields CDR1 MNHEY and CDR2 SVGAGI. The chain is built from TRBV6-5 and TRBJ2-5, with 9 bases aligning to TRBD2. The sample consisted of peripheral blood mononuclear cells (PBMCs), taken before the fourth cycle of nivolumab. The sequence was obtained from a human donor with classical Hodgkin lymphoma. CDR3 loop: CASSYGGGVQETQYF. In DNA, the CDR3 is TGTGCCAGCAGTTACGGCGGGGGGGTTCAAGAGACCCAGTACTTC.